Sequencing of this TCR beta chain was carried out in a study of regulatory T cells in long-lasting Graves disease. Study-level information: Newly diagnosed Graves' patients took antithyroid drugs under 3 months. Findings and limits, study-wide: Lower TCR diversity characterized persistent Graves' patients relative to newly diagnosed patients.

In this sample, this clonotype turned up a few times. The antigen is unknown. The time point denotes: newly diagnosed GD, antithyroid drugs for less than 3 months. The TCR library was made from RNA extracted from PBMCs. Relying on iRepertoire HTBI primers and Arm-PCR of CDR3 regions, the team built TCR beta libraries. One entry per CDR3 protein, called by TCRdb with MiXCR from the multiplex PCR reads. The sample has fewer than 550,000 distinct CDR3 sequences, about 16% seen once. The data also belong to a second study, concerning T cells in Graves' hyperthyroidism and ophthalmopathy.

This TCR was sampled from a woman aged 35-65 years with Graves disease. The source was peripheral blood mononuclear cells (PBMCs), collected at new diagnosis, from a patient treated with antithyroid drugs.

The CDR3 loop reads CASSLAGTINYGYTF. DNA of the CDR3: TGCGCCAGCAGCTTGGCCGGGACAATTAACTATGGCTACACCTTC. This chain links TRBV5-1 with TRBJ1-2, with D possibly matching TRBD1 (6 bases). The germline V and J ends were trimmed by 0 bases and 1 base, with 10 bases remaining between them. Germline values: CDR1 SGHRS, CDR2 YFSETQ. This CDR3 comprises 15 residues.